The rows below give T cell receptor beta chains drawn from one sample of a study of cytomegalovirus exposure and HLA in healthy donors. Assay: immunoSEQ multiplex PCR; the TCRdb copy retains only in-frame clones and omits some. The sample lists about 210,000 clones, about 84% occurring once. The sample taken for sequencing was PBMCs. The receptors were sampled from a woman in her twenties or thirties in good health and CMV-seropositive. Each CDR3 is given with its conserved first and last residue. A D gene is named only where the DNA matches it firmly. Part of the rows lack a size; the others show once, few, many or a class for expanded clones.

CDR3 length	J gene	V gene	D gene	clone size	CDR3 DNA	CDR3 protein
16	TRBJ2-1	TRBV27	TRBD1	-	TGTGCCAGCAGTTGGGAGACAGGGGAGGACCCCAATGAGCAGTTCTTC	CASSWETGEDPNEQFF
16	TRBJ2-1	TRBV6-1	-	-	TGTGCCAGCAGTGAAGCGGGCAGCCGTTCAGGCAATGAGCAGTTCTTC	CASSEAGSRSGNEQFF
16	TRBJ2-1	TRBV12-5	TRBD1	-	TGTGCTAGTGGTCCACAGGGGTCCAGCTCCTACAATGAGCAGTTCTTC	CASGPQGSSSYNEQFF
15	TRBJ2-2	TRBV28	TRBD2	-	TGTGCCAGCAGTTTAGGGGGGGGAGGCACCGGGGAGCTGTTTTTT	CASSLGGGGTGELFF
13	TRBJ2-1	TRBV10-3	-	few	TGTGCCATCAGTGATAAGATACTATGGGAGCAGTTCTTC	CAISDKILWEQFF
13	TRBJ1-1	TRBV5-1	-	-	TGCGCCAGCAGCCCGGTAGTGAACACTGAAGCTTTCTTT	CASSPVVNTEAFF
13	TRBJ2-7	TRBV19	-	-	TGTGCCAGTAGTAGCGGGCCCTCCTACGAGCAGTACTTC	CASSSGPSYEQYF
10	TRBJ2-1	TRBV20-1	TRBD2	-	TGCAGTGCAAGAGCGGGGGGGCAGTTCTTC	CSARAGGQFF
13	TRBJ1-2	TRBV7-9	-	few	TGTGCCAGCAGGGAACTTCGGGGCTATGGCTACACCTTC	CASRELRGYGYTF
13	TRBJ2-7	TRBV10-2	TRBD1	few	TGCGCCAGCAGGGGGGACAGGGGCTACGAGCAGTACTTC	CASRGDRGYEQYF
14	TRBJ2-1	TRBV19	TRBD1	-	TGTGCCAGCCAGGACAGGCCTGGGGAAAATGAGCAGTTCTTC	CASQDRPGENEQFF
14	TRBJ2-1	TRBV11-3	-	few	TGTGCCAGCAGCTTAGTGAGCTCCTACAATGAGCAGTTCTTC	CASSLVSSYNEQFF
16	TRBJ1-1	TRBV5-1	TRBD1	few	TGCGCCAGCAGCTTGGCAAGGGACAGGGTCAACACTGAAGCTTTCTTT	CASSLARDRVNTEAFF
15	TRBJ2-5	TRBV2	TRBD2	-	TGTGCCAGCCGGACTAGCTTCCAGGAGGTAGAGACCCAGTACTTC	CASRTSFQEVETQYF
15	TRBJ1-5	TRBV19	-	-	TGTGCCAGTAGCGATACAGGATTTGGGCATCAGCCCCAGCATTTT	CASSDTGFGHQPQHF
17	TRBJ2-1	TRBV9	TRBD1	-	TGTGCCAGCAGCGTAGATCAGACAGGGAATCCCTACAATGAGCAGTTCTTC	CASSVDQTGNPYNEQFF
18	TRBJ2-1	TRBV7-9	TRBD1	-	TGTGCCAGCAGCTCCAAAGGGGGCGGTGGGTCGTCCTACAATGAGCAGTTCTTC	CASSSKGGGGSSYNEQFF
11	TRBJ2-7	TRBV2	-	-	TGTGCCAGCAGACAGGGCGACGAGCAGTACTTC	CASRQGDEQYF
16	TRBJ1-6	TRBV6-1	-	-	TGTGCCAGCAGTGAAGCACCCGCCGGGATTGGGTCACCCCTCCACTTT	CASSEAPAGIGSPLHF
13	TRBJ1-5	TRBV6-6	-	-	TGTGCCAGCAGTTACGGGGGAGGTCAGCCCCAGCATTTT	CASSYGGGQPQHF
15	TRBJ2-4	TRBV4-3	TRBD1	-	TGCGCCAGCAGCCAAGCAGGACAGGGGGAAAACATTCAGTACTTC	CASSQAGQGENIQYF
14	TRBJ2-7	TRBV10-2	TRBD1	-	TGCGCCAGCAGTGAGGATGACAGGGGCTACGAGCAGTACTTC	CASSEDDRGYEQYF
13	TRBJ1-1	TRBV18	-	-	TGTGCCAGCTCACCATCCGGGGGTACTGAAGCTTTCTTT	CASSPSGGTEAFF
13	TRBJ2-5	TRBV2	-	-	TGTGCCAGCAGTGGCGGGATCCAAGAGACCCAGTACTTC	CASSGGIQETQYF
15	TRBJ1-1	TRBV5-1	TRBD1	-	TGCGCCAGCAGCTTCAGGACAGGGGCGAACACTGAAGCTTTCTTT	CASSFRTGANTEAFF
11	TRBJ2-1	TRBV28	-	-	TGTGCCAGCAGTTGGGGGGATGAGCAGTTCTTC	CASSWGDEQFF
15	TRBJ2-3	TRBV19	TRBD1	-	TGTGCCAGTAGTACGACAGGGGGAGGGACAGATACGCAGTATTTT	CASSTTGGGTDTQYF
14	TRBJ2-7	TRBV6-1	TRBD1	-	TGTGCCAGCAGGTCCGGGACAGGGATCGCCGAGCAGTACTTC	CASRSGTGIAEQYF
16	TRBJ2-7	TRBV5-6	TRBD1	-	TGTGCCAGCAGCCCGGGGACAGGCATGTCCACCTACGAGCAGTACTTC	CASSPGTGMSTYEQYF
15	TRBJ2-2	TRBV5-6	-	few	TGTGCCAGCAGCCCGGGTGGGGCCTACGGCGGGGAGCTGTTTTTT	CASSPGGAYGGELFF
19	TRBJ2-6	TRBV1	-	-	TGCACCAGCAGCCAAGAACCTAGCGGGGGGGCCTCTGGGGCCAACGTCCTGACTTTC	CTSSQEPSGGASGANVLTF
13	TRBJ1-2	TRBV5-6	-	few	TGTGCCAGCAGCTCCGACATCAACTATGGCTACACCTTC	CASSSDINYGYTF
14	TRBJ2-5	TRBV4-3	-	-	TGCGCCAGCAGCCAACACCTCGGCGGGGAGACCCAGTACTTC	CASSQHLGGETQYF
12	TRBJ1-6	TRBV6-5	-	-	TGTGCCAGCAGTACAGGGAATTCACCCCTCCACTTT	CASSTGNSPLHF
14	TRBJ2-5	TRBV11-2	TRBD1	-	TGTGCCAGCAGCTTCGAAGGGGGCGGGGAGACCCAGTACTTC	CASSFEGGGETQYF
15	TRBJ2-2	TRBV19	-	-	TGTGCCAGTAGTCCCCTAGACAGTTTTGCCGGGGAGCTGTTTTTT	CASSPLDSFAGELFF
16	TRBJ2-7	TRBV5-1	TRBD2	-	TGCGCCAGCAGCTTGGCCCTAGCGGGGGGTCCCTACGAGCAGTACTTC	CASSLALAGGPYEQYF
17	TRBJ2-1	TRBV7-2	-	-	TGTGCCAGCAGCCCGCCGTTCGGCGCAGGTCCCTACAATGAGCAGTTCTTC	CASSPPFGAGPYNEQFF
15	TRBJ1-2	TRBV11-2	-	-	TGTGCCAGCAGCCCGTCCGGGACAATGAACTATGGCTACACCTTC	CASSPSGTMNYGYTF
14	TRBJ2-1	TRBV5-1	-	few	TGCGCCAGCAGCTCGATAGACTCCTACAATGAGCAGTTCTTC	CASSSIDSYNEQFF
13	TRBJ2-2	TRBV18	-	-	TGTGCCAGCTCGAGACAGAACACCGGGGAGCTGTTTTTT	CASSRQNTGELFF
13	TRBJ1-2	TRBV30	-	-	TGTGCCTGGAATCGGGAAAACCTATTTGGCTACACCTTC	CAWNRENLFGYTF
20	TRBJ2-7	TRBV7-3	-	once	TGTGCCAGCAGCTTAAAAATCCCGAGCCTCGTCAGGGGTAAGCCCTACGAGCAGTACTTC	CASSLKIPSLVRGKPYEQYF
15	TRBJ1-2	TRBV7-9	-	-	TGTGCCAGCAGCCCCCTTACCGAGGGACTCTATGGCTACACCTTC	CASSPLTEGLYGYTF
14	TRBJ1-1	TRBV6-4	TRBD1	few	TGTGCCAGCAGTGATCGGGACAGGGGAACTGAAGCTTTCTTT	CASSDRDRGTEAFF
16	TRBJ2-3	TRBV7-2	-	few	TGTGCCAGCAGCCCTTCCAGGGGAGTCCGGACAGATACGCAGTATTTT	CASSPSRGVRTDTQYF
13	TRBJ1-2	TRBV30	TRBD1	-	TGTGCCTGCGACAGGGATTCTAACTATGGCTACACCTTC	CACDRDSNYGYTF
16	TRBJ2-7	TRBV19	TRBD2	once	TGTGCCAGTAGTCCAAGGACTAGCGGGAGGGTGGGAGAGCAGTACTTC	CASSPRTSGRVGEQYF
14	TRBJ1-1	TRBV6-1	TRBD1	-	TGTGCCAGCAGTGAACAGGGGGTGAGGACTGAAGCTTTCTTT	CASSEQGVRTEAFF
15	TRBJ1-2	TRBV6-5	TRBD1	-	TGTGCCAGCAGTCAACAAAGGGGGACAGGGAATGGCTACACCTTC	CASSQQRGTGNGYTF